One sample yielded the 32 T cell receptor beta chains listed below, sequenced in a study of CD8 T cells in ankylosing spondylitis (dated 2017 in TCRdb). The paper's findings and limits, for the study overall: A TCR beta motif of 8 or 9 highly homologous amino acid variants appeared characteristic of blood from ankylosing spondylitis patients.

For these TCRs, the target antigens are not known. The receptor library was made with 5' RACE. Data came from an Illumina HiSeq 2500. TCRdb reprocessed the public reads (quality trimming at Q25 with fastp, clone calling with MiXCR) and kept in-frame beta chains. Duplicate CDR3 protein sequences are folded into a single record with the most common DNA and genes. Within this sample are roughly 700,000 distinct CDR3 sequences, with over 15% of them counted one time only. The ten largest clones capture 15% to 20% of the sample. The sequenced sample consisted of blood, either unsorted or a sorted T cell fraction (not recorded which). These receptor sequences come from a male donor with ankylosing spondylitis.

V gene TRBV9 combines with J gene TRBJ2-3, with D uncertain. The CDR3 contains 15 residues. V lost 2 bases and J lost 0, with 10 bases in between. In germline, CDR1 is SGDLS, CDR2 YYNGEE. CDR3 nucleotide sequence: TGTGCCAGCAGCGTGGAAGGCTTCAGCACAGATACGCAGTATTTT. Its translation: CASSVEGFSTDTQYF.

This rearrangement joins TRBV5-1 to TRBJ2-7, with TRBD1 identical over 8 bases. Per germline, CDR1 SGHRS and CDR2 YFSETQ. There are 14 residues in the CDR3. After removal of 4 bases from V and 3 bases from J, the junction contained 6 bases not matched to a gene. The DNA of the CDR3 is TGCGCCAGCAGCCCGACAGGGGTTATCTACGAGCAGTACTTC. Protein sequence: CASSPTGVIYEQYF. Full variable domain (missing parts from reference TRBV5-1 and TRBJ2-7): KAGVTQTPRYLIKTRGQQVTLSCSPISGHRSVSWYQQTPGQGLQFLFEYFSETQRNKGNFPGRFSGRQFSNSRSEMNVSTLELGDSALYLCASSPTGVIYEQYFGPGTRLTVT.

This clonotype showed up just a few times. The J gene is TRBJ2-1, the V gene TRBV20-1; 7 nucleotides line up with TRBD2. After removal of 3 bases from V and 4 bases from J, the junction contained 6 bases not matched to a gene. CDR1 and CDR2 (germline): DFQATT, SNEGSKA (reference sequence). The CDR3 consists of 14 residues. The CDR3 DNA is TGCAGTGCTAGGGTAGGACTAGGTTACAATGAGCAGTTCTTC. Its translation is CSARVGLGYNEQFF.

V is TRBV7-2 and J is TRBJ1-4; tentatively, D is TRBD1 (5 bases). Germline lookup yields CDR1 SGHTA and CDR2 FQGNSA. The CDR3 is 15 amino acids. The V and J ends lost 5 bases and 5 bases respectively, with 15 bases between them. DNA of the CDR3: TGTGCCAGCAGCAAGACAGCGCAACTGAATGAAAAACTGTTTTTT. It translates to CASSKTAQLNEKLFF.

This chain links TRBV24-1 with TRBJ2-7; D uncertain. With 4 bases removed from V and 0 bases from J, the gap between germline ends came to 6 bases. The CDR3 is 13 residues long. Germline V gene sequence: CDR1 KGHDR, CDR2 SFDVKD. Written as DNA, the CDR3 is TGTGCCACCAGTGAGGGCAACTCCTACGAGCAGTACTTC. Translating gives CATSEGNSYEQYF.

The rearrangement links TRBV4-1 to TRBJ2-5; 10 bases are a match to TRBD2. V was pared by 4 bases and J by 2 bases, with 7 bases of the junction left unmatched. This CDR3 has 16 residues. Germline assignment: CDR1 MGHRA and CDR2 YSYEKL. The CDR3 loop is CASSRSASGRQETQYF. CDR3 DNA: TGCGCCAGCAGCCGCTCGGCTAGCGGGAGACAAGAGACCCAGTACTTC.

This clonotype showed up just a few times. This sequence joins TRBV12-5 and TRBJ2-7; D not certain. Trimming shortened V by 5 bases and J by 0 bases, and 5 bases separated the two germline ends. The CDR3 is 12 amino acids. CDR1 LGHNT and CDR2 FRNRAP come from the germline V gene. The CDR3 loop reads CASGPGSYEQYF. In DNA form, the CDR3 reads TGTGCTAGTGGTCCGGGCTCCTACGAGCAGTACTTC.

The table lists this clonotype with a few counts. V is TRBV20-1 and J is TRBJ1-5; D not resolved. V was cut by 2 bases and J by 8 bases, with 10 bases left in between. Per germline, CDR1 DFQATT and CDR2 SNEGSKA (reference sequence). This CDR3 contains 12 residues. The CDR3 here is CSARKGLEPQHF. The CDR3 coding sequence is TGCAGTGCTAGAAAGGGTCTGGAGCCCCAGCATTTT.

This clonotype was counted at least ten times. The chain couples TRBV9 to TRBJ2-2; no clear D. Germline values: CDR1 SGDLS, CDR2 YYNGEE. The CDR3 is 16 amino acids. Between the trimmed V and J ends, which lost 0 bases and 0 bases, there was a span of 9 bases. CDR3 loop: CASSVEVSANTGELFF. CDR3 nucleotides: TGTGCCAGCAGCGTAGAGGTCAGCGCGAACACCGGGGAGCTGTTTTTT.

The chain uses TRBV7-9 and TRBJ2-7; TRBD1 aligns across 8 bases. This CDR3 is built from 11 residues. V lost 4 bases to trimming and J lost 9 bases; unmatched junction nucleotides: 2. Germline CDR1 SEHNR, CDR2 FQNEAQ (reference sequence). In DNA, the CDR3 is TGTGCCAGCAGCTCGGGACAGGTGCAGTACTTC. Its translation: CASSSGQVQYF.

The rearrangement joins TRBV18 to TRBJ2-7, with 7 bases matching TRBD1. CDR3 length equals 14 residues. The trim removed 6 bases at V and 6 bases at J, leaving 11 bases unmatched. Looked up from germline, CDR1 is KGHSH and CDR2 is LQKENI. DNA for the CDR3: TGTGCCAGCTCCACCGGGACAGACGTCTTCGAGCAGTACTTC. The encoded protein is CASSTGTDVFEQYF.

The chain couples TRBV20-1 to TRBJ2-1, with TRBD2 matching over 13 bases. V lost 4 bases and J lost 7; bases outside the gene matches: 10. The CDR3 is 16 residues long. Germline V gives CDR1 DFQATT, CDR2 SNEGSKA (reference sequence). The CDR3 sequence is CSAKPAGTSGVNEQFF. Written as DNA, the CDR3 is TGCAGTGCTAAACCAGCCGGGACTAGCGGGGTAAATGAGCAGTTCTTC.

The chain links TRBV29-1 to TRBJ2-7; D is undetermined. This CDR3 has 13 amino acids. With 4 bases removed from V and 2 bases from J, the gap between germline ends came to 12 bases. Germline V gene sequence: CDR1 SQVTM, CDR2 ANQGSEA. DNA for the CDR3: TGCAGCGTTGTTAAGGATGGGGCCTACGAGCAGTACTTC. As protein: CSVVKDGAYEQYF.

This clonotype has more than one count but fewer than ten. This chain uses TRBV5-1 with TRBJ1-1, with 8 bases fitting TRBD1. Germline V lookup: CDR1 SGHRS, CDR2 YFSETQ. J was trimmed by 1 base and V by 0 bases; bases with no gene match: 5. The CDR3 runs to 16 residues. CDR3 residues: CASSLATGGGNTEAFF. CDR3 sequence (DNA): TGCGCCAGCAGCTTGGCAACAGGGGGAGGGAACACTGAAGCTTTCTTT.

The rearrangement uses TRBV7-7 and TRBJ2-7, with D perhaps assigned TRBD1 or TRBD2 (5 bases each). The CDR3 is made up of 13 amino acids. Trimming removed 4 bases at V and 2 bases at J, with 9 bases between. Per germline, CDR1 SSHAT and CDR2 FNYEAQ (reference sequence). The CDR3 loop reads CASSWGPTYEQYF. CDR3 coding DNA: TGTGCCAGCAGCTGGGGACCGACCTACGAGCAGTACTTC.

The chain couples TRBV2 to TRBJ1-2; 9 bases align to TRBD1. V trimming: 6 bases; J trimming: 4 bases; junction bases outside the gene matches: 9. This CDR3 comprises 15 residues. Per the germline V gene, CDR1 is SNHLY and CDR2 is FYNNEI. The CDR3 loop reads CASSTTGTGLYGYTF. The CDR3 bases are TGTGCCAGCAGCACTACCGGGACAGGGCTCTATGGCTACACCTTC.

This clonotype showed up just once. As DNA, the CDR3 is TGTGCCAGCAGTGATCTCCGTTTAGGGTTGGGAGAAAAACTGTTTTTT. Translation gives CASSDLRLGLGEKLFF. The genes are TRBV2 and TRBJ1-4, with D uncertain. The CDR3 consists of 16 residues. Trimming took 3 bases from V and 8 from J, leaving 19 bases between them. The germline gives CDR1 SNHLY, CDR2 FYNNEI.

There are many counts of this clonotype. The V gene is TRBV12-3 or TRBV12-4, the J gene TRBJ2-1; possibly TRBD1 or TRBD2 for D (5 bases each). V lost 8 bases and J lost 4, with 9 bases in between. The CDR3 contains 12 residues. The CDR3 sequence is CASWDRYNEQFF. The CDR3 bases are TGTGCCAGCTGGGACCGTTACAATGAGCAGTTCTTC.

This chain links TRBV6-1 with TRBJ1-1; D may be TRBD1 (5 bases). Trimming took off 7 bases at V and 4 bases at J, with 19 bases between the two ends. Germline V gene sequence: CDR1 MNHNS, CDR2 SASEGT. The CDR3 sequence is 15 residues long. CDR3 amino acids: CASTLISWGGTEAFF. In nucleotides, the CDR3 is TGTGCCAGCACCCTTATCTCGTGGGGGGGCACTGAAGCTTTCTTT.

The chain uses TRBV7-6 and TRBJ2-1, with 12 bases that match TRBD2. CDR3 length: 17 residues. The J segment lost 1 base and the V segment lost 5 bases, leaving 6 bases of the junction unmatched. Per the germline V gene, CDR1 is SGHVS and CDR2 is FNYEAQ. The CDR3 DNA follows: TGTGCCAGCAGCCCACAGACTAGCGGGAGTTCCTACAATGAGCAGTTCTTC. It encodes CASSPQTSGSSYNEQFF.

This clonotype showed up just a few times. This rearrangement joins TRBV9 to TRBJ1-3; D uncertain. Germline-derived CDR1 and CDR2 are SGDLS and YYNGEE. The V and J ends lost 4 bases and 2 bases respectively, with 7 bases between them. The CDR3 length is 13 residues. In DNA, the CDR3 is TGTGCCAGCAGCATCCCGCCTGGAAACACCATATATTTT. This translates into CASSIPPGNTIYF. Together with reference TRBV9 and TRBJ1-3, the CDR3 gives the full variable domain: DSGVTQTPKHLITATGQRVTLRCSPRSGDLSVYWYQQSLDQGLQFLIQYYNGEERAKGNILERFSAQQFPDLHSELNLSSLELGDSALYFCASSIPPGNTIYFGEGSWLTVV.

The chain couples TRBV20-1 to TRBJ1-6, with D maybe TRBD1 (5 bases). V dropped 4 bases and J dropped 5 bases, with 21 bases sitting between them. This CDR3 region has 17 residues. Germline V gene sequence: CDR1 DFQATT, CDR2 SNEGSKA (reference sequence). The chain's CDR3 is CSATPGEGRVHNSPLHF. The CDR3 DNA reads TGCAGTGCTACCCCGGGCGAGGGGCGCGTCCATAATTCACCCCTCCACTTT.

V and J are TRBV7-2 and TRBJ2-3; 7 bases are a match to TRBD2. The CDR3 covers 16 residues. Per germline, CDR1 SGHTA and CDR2 FQGNSA. V trimming: 3 bases; J trimming: 1 base; junction bases outside the gene matches: 7. CDR3 sequence (DNA): TGTGCCAGCAGCTTCTCGCTAGCGGACGGCACAGATACGCAGTATTTT. Its translation: CASSFSLADGTDTQYF.

This chain joins TRBV20-1 and TRBJ1-1, with D perhaps TRBD1 (6 bases). The CDR3 is made up of 16 amino acids. The V and J ends lost 6 bases and 0 bases respectively, with 20 bases between them. In germline, CDR1 is DFQATT, CDR2 SNEGSKA (reference sequence). The CDR3 is CSATDPGQPMNTEAFF. The CDR3, as DNA: TGCAGTGCAACGGACCCGGGACAACCCATGAACACTGAAGCTTTCTTT.

A few counts support this clonotype. The rearrangement links TRBV12-5 to TRBJ2-1, with D hard to call. CDR3 length equals 13 residues. V lost 0 bases to trimming and J lost 7 bases, with 7 bases between them. The germline CDR1 and CDR2 sequences are LGHNT and FRNRAP. CDR3 bases: TGTGCTAGTGGTTTGGTACTCGGTAATGAGCAGTTCTTC. This translates into CASGLVLGNEQFF.

Only a few counts were recorded for this clonotype. The rearrangement joins TRBV7-2 to TRBJ2-1; D unclear. The V gene's germline CDR1 is SGHTA and CDR2 FQGNSA. Between the trimmed V and J ends, which lost 1 base and 1 base, there was a span of 8 bases. This CDR3 contains 15 residues. The CDR3 is CASSLGGESYNEQFF. DNA of the CDR3: TGTGCCAGCAGCTTAGGTGGAGAGTCCTACAATGAGCAGTTCTTC.

The rearrangement uses TRBV12-3 or TRBV12-4 and TRBJ2-1, with D possibly TRBD1 on 6 matching bases. The length of the CDR3 is 12 residues. Trimming shortened V by 2 bases and J by 9 bases, and 8 bases separated the two germline ends. CDR3 amino acids: CASSLSGAEQFF. DNA of the CDR3: TGTGCCAGCAGTTTATCAGGGGCTGAGCAGTTCTTC.

This clonotype was counted a few times. The CDR3 DNA follows: TGTGCCAGCAGTTTTACAGGGGGCGGGGATGGCTACACCTTC. It encodes CASSFTGGGDGYTF. J is TRBJ1-2 and V is TRBV12-3 or TRBV12-4, with 9 nucleotides matching TRBD1. The CDR3 runs to 14 residues. Trimming took 3 bases from V and 6 from J; bases not matched to a gene: 5.

J is TRBJ1-1 and V is TRBV12-3 or TRBV12-4; D perhaps matches TRBD1 (6 bases). V lost 2 bases, J lost 3 bases, and 22 bases lay in between. The CDR3 contains 18 residues. The CDR3 DNA follows: TGTGCCAGCAGTTTAACTTTATGGACAGACAACGGGGACACTGAAGCTTTCTTT. It codes for CASSLTLWTDNGDTEAFF.

This clonotype appeared many times. This chain links TRBV7-6 with TRBJ2-7; TRBD1 matches 7 bases. V shed 0 bases and J 3 bases; nucleotides not matched to a gene: 5. Germline V gene data show CDR1 as SGHVS and CDR2 as FNYEAQ. The CDR3 totals 15 residues. The CDR3, as DNA: TGTGCCAGCAGCTTAGCGTCGGACAGGTTCTACGAGCAGTACTTC. Its protein product is CASSLASDRFYEQYF.

This clonotype was counted ten times or more. The J gene is TRBJ2-7, the V gene TRBV3-1, with 10 bases that match TRBD1. Germline V CDR1 and CDR2: LGHDT, YNNKEL (reference sequence). V was pared by 0 bases and J by 3 bases, with 11 bases of the junction left unmatched. The CDR3 extends over 18 amino acids. In nucleotides, the CDR3 is TGTGCCAGCAGCCAAGACGAAATCCCGGGACAGGGGAACTACGAGCAGTACTTC. Amino acids: CASSQDEIPGQGNYEQYF.

The rearrangement joins TRBV20-1 to TRBJ2-1; D might be TRBD1 or TRBD2, each matching 5 bases. V was trimmed by 0 bases and J by 6 bases, leaving 18 bases between them. This CDR3 has 16 amino acids. Per germline, CDR1 DFQATT and CDR2 SNEGSKA (reference sequence). CDR3 sequence reads: CSARDLLRGGGNEQFF. CDR3 bases: TGCAGTGCTAGAGATCTACTAAGGGGCGGAGGCAATGAGCAGTTCTTC.